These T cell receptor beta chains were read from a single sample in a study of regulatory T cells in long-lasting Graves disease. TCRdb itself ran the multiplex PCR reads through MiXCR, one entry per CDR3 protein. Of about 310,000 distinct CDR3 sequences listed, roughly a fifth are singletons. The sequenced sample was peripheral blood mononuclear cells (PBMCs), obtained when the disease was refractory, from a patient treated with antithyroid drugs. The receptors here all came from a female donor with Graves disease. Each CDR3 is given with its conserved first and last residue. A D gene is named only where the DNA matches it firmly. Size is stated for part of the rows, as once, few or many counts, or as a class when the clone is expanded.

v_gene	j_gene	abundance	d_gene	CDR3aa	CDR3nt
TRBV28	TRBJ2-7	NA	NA	CASSLTGTYEPYF	TGTGCCAGCAGTTTAACAGGTACCTACGAGCCGTACTTC
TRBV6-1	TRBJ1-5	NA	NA	CASWKSDTDNQPQHF	TGTGCCAGCTGGAAATCGGATACTGACAATCAGCCCCAGCATTTT
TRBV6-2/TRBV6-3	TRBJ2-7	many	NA	CASSYLVGQSYEQYF	TGTGCCAGCAGTTACCTCGTCGGACAGAGCTACGAGCAGTACTTC
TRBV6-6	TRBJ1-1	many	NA	CASSYSSYDIHTEAFF	TGTGCCAGCAGTTACTCGAGTTATGACATTCACACTGAAGCTTTCTTT
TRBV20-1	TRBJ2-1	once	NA	CSARDREVPYNEQFF	TGCAGTGCTAGAGACAGGGAGGTCCCCTACAATGAGCAGTTCTTC
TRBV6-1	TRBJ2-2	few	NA	CATLGPGELFF	TGTGCCACTCTTGGGCCCGGGGAGCTGTTTTTT
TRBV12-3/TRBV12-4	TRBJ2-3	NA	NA	CASSFYSTDTQYF	TGTGCCAGCAGTTTTTATAGCACAGATACGCAGTATTTT
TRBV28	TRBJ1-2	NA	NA	CASRILGVYGYTF	TGTGCCAGCAGAATATTGGGGGTTTATGGCTACACCTTC
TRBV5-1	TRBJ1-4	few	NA	CASSLENEKLFF	TGCGCCAGCAGCTTGGAGAATGAAAAACTGTTTTTT
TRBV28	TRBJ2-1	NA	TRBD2	CASSLWGSGGIYNEQFF	TGTGCCAGCAGTTTATGGGGGAGCGGGGGGATCTACAATGAGCAGTTCTTC
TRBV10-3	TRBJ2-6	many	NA	CAIQGASSGANVLTF	TGTGCCATCCAGGGCGCGTCCTCTGGGGCCAACGTCCTGACTTTC
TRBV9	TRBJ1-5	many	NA	CASSEQGYSNQPQHF	TGTGCCAGCAGCGAACAGGGTTATAGCAATCAGCCCCAGCATTTT
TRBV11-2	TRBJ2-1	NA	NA	CASSLEGATYNEQFF	TGTGCCAGCAGCTTAGAAGGCGCGACCTACAATGAGCAGTTCTTC
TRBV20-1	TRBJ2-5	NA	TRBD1	CSADTTGGQETQYF	TGCAGTGCCGATACGACAGGGGGACAAGAGACCCAGTACTTC
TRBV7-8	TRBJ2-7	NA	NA	CASSQDWVAAYEQYF	TGCGCCAGCAGCCAAGATTGGGTGGCTGCCTACGAGCAGTACTTC
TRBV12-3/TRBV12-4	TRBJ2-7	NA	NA	CASSFSGSWYEQYF	TGTGCCAGCAGTTTCTCGGGCTCGTGGTACGAGCAGTACTTC
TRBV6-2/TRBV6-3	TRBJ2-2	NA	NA	CASSYTGPTGELSF	TGTGCCAGCAGTTACACGGGACCCACCGGGGAGCTGTCTTTT
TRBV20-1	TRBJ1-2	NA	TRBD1	CSAQGVGGYTF	TGCAGTGCCCAGGGGGTGGGTGGCTACACCTTC
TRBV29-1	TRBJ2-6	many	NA	CSGYSPGANVLTF	TGCAGCGGCTACAGCCCTGGGGCCAACGTCCTGACTTTC
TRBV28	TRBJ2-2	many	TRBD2	CASSLLAGVAAGELFF	TGTGCCAGCAGTCTACTAGCGGGAGTAGCCGCCGGGGAGCTGTTTTTT
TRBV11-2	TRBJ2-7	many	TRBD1	CASSLSADRGYEQYF	TGTGCCAGCAGCTTGTCAGCGGACAGGGGCTACGAGCAGTACTTC
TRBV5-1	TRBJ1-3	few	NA	CASSLGEPGNTIYF	TGCGCCAGCAGCTTGGGTGAGCCTGGAAACACCATATATTTT
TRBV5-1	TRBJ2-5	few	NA	CASSPRYSSMETQYF	TGCGCCAGCAGCCCTCGGTATAGTTCAATGGAGACCCAGTACTTC
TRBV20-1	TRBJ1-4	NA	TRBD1	CSAHVPPQGADEKLFF	TGCAGTGCTCACGTCCCGCCACAGGGGGCGGATGAAAAACTGTTTTTT
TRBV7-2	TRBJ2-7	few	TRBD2	CASSLWPRGSGSYEQYF	TGTGCCAGCAGCTTATGGCCCCGGGGTAGCGGGAGTTACGAGCAGTACTTC
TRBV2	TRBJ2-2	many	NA	CASRSDSTGELFF	TGTGCCAGCCGGTCCGACAGCACCGGGGAGCTGTTTTTT
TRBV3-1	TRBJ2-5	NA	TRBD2	CASSQVILAGGNGETQYF	TGTGCCAGCAGCCAAGTCATCCTAGCGGGAGGAAATGGGGAGACCCAGTACTTC
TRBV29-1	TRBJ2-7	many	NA	CSVERDGAYEQYF	TGCAGCGTTGAGCGGGACGGCGCCTACGAGCAGTACTTC
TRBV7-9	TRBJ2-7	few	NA	CASSLRGGPGDPYEQYF	TGTGCCAGCAGCTTAAGAGGGGGCCCGGGAGACCCCTACGAGCAGTACTTC